The T cell receptor (beta chain) under discussion was sequenced for a study of blood T cell repertoires in COVID-19. Assay used: immunoSEQ multiplex PCR; TCRdb lists only in-frame clones, some missing. The data contain 75,000 to 80,000 clones, 88% of them singletons. V lost 0 bases and J lost 4; bases outside the gene matches: 0. This CDR3 is built from 14 residues. The germline gives CDR1 SGHRS, CDR2 YFSETQ. The chain has TRBV5-1 and TRBJ2-2; TRBD1 matches at 7 bases. This TCR came from a human donor in a cohort sampled during active COVID-19. Sequenced input: peripheral blood. For the CDR3, the DNA is TGCGCCAGCAGCTTGGACAGGGGCACCGGGGAGCTGTTTTTT. It yields the protein CASSLDRGTGELFF.